A single T cell receptor beta chain is shown here with its context. As processed by the authors: How many nucleated cells were present was estimated from reference gene primer amplification. Only in-frame clones appear in the TCRdb table, and some are missing; sequencing was by immunoSEQ multiplex PCR. That table furnishes V, J and clone size, whereas the DNA furnished D and trimming. The sample lists about 480,000 clones; 85% to 90% were seen once. The CDR3 extends over 14 amino acids. The V and J ends lost 4 bases and 7 bases, in that order; junction bases with no gene match: 3. CDR1 and CDR2 from the germline V gene are SGHTA and FQGNSA. The sample originates from a study of blood T cell repertoires in COVID-19.

The clonotype was recovered from a woman aged 35 to 49 who had recovered from COVID-19. Sequenced material: PBMCs or T cells enriched from blood (not recorded which). J is TRBJ1-5 and V is TRBV7-2; 11 bases line up with TRBD1. CDR3 loop: CASSSDRGLQPQHF. DNA of the CDR3: TGTGCCAGCAGCTCGGACAGGGGGCTGCAGCCCCAGCATTTT.